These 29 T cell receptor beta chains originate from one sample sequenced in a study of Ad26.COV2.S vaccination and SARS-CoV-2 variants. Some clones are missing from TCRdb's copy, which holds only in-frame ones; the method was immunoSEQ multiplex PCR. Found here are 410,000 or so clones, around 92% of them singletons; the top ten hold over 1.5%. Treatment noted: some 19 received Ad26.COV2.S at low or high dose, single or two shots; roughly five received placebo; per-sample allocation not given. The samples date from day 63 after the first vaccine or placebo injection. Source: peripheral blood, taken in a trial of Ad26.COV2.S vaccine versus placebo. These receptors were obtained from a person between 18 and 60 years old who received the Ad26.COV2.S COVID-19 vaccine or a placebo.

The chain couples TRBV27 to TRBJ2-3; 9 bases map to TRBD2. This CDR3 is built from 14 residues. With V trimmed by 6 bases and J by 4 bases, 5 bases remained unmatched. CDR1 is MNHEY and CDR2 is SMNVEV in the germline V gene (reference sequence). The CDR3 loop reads CASRSGGQPDTQYF. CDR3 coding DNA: TGTGCCAGCAGAAGCGGGGGGCAACCAGATACGCAGTATTTT.

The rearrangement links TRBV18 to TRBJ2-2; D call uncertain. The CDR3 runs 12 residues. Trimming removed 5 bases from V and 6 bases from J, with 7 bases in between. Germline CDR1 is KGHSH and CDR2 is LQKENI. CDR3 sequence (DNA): TGTGCCAGCTCATACCGACCCGGGGAGCTGTTTTTT. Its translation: CASSYRPGELFF.

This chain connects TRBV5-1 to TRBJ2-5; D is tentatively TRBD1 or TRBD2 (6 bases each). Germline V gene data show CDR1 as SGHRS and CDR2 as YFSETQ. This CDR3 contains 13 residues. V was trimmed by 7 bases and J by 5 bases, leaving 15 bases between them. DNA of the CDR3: TGCGCCAGCCAGTGGGGGGCCGGTGAGACCCAGTACTTC. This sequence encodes CASQWGAGETQYF.

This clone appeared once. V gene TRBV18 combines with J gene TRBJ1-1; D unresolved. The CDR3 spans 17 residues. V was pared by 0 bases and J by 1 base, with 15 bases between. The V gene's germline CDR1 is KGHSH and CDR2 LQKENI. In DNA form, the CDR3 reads TGTGCCAGCTCACCACCCGAACCTCGGGGTAGGAACACTGAAGCTTTCTTT. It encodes CASSPPEPRGRNTEAFF.

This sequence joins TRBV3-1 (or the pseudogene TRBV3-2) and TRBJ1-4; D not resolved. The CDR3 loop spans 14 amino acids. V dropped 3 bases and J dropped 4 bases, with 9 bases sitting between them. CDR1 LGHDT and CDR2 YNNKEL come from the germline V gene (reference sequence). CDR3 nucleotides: TGTGCCAGCAGCCAGGTCTCGGGTAATGAAAAACTGTTTTTT. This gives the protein CASSQVSGNEKLFF.

The CDR3 sequence is CATSDSNREQFF. The CDR3 nucleotides read TGTGCCACCAGTGACTCCAACAGGGAGCAGTTCTTC. The chain joins TRBV24-1 to TRBJ2-1, with D perhaps TRBD1 (5 bases). The CDR3 has 12 amino acids. V was clipped by 4 bases and J by 10 bases, with 10 bases between them. Looked up from germline, CDR1 is KGHDR and CDR2 is SFDVKD.

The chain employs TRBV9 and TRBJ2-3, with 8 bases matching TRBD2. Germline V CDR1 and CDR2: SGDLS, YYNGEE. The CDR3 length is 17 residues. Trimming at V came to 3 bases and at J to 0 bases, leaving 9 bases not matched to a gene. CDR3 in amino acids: CASSDLLQRGSTDTQYF. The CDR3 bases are TGTGCCAGCAGCGATCTCCTACAGCGGGGGAGCACAGATACGCAGTATTTT.

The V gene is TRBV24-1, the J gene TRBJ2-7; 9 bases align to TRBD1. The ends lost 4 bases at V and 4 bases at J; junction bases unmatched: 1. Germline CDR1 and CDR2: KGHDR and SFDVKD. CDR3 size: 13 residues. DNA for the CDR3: TGTGCCACCAGTGACGGACAGGGGTACGAGCAGTACTTC. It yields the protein CATSDGQGYEQYF.

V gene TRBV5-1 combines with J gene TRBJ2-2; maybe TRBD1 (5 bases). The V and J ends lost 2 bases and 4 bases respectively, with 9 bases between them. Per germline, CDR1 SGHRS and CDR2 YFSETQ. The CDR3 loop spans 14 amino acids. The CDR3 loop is CASSFDSPTGELFF. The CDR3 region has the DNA TGCGCCAGCAGCTTTGACAGCCCCACCGGGGAGCTGTTTTTT.

CDR3 DNA sequence: TGTGCCACCAGTGACCCTGGGACATCGAACACTGAAGCTTTCTTT. Translation gives CATSDPGTSNTEAFF. The V call is TRBV24-1, the J call TRBJ1-1, with a tentative D call TRBD1 (6 bases). The CDR3 has 15 residues. Trimming pared 4 bases from V and 1 base from J, leaving 12 bases between. Germline V gives CDR1 KGHDR, CDR2 SFDVKD.

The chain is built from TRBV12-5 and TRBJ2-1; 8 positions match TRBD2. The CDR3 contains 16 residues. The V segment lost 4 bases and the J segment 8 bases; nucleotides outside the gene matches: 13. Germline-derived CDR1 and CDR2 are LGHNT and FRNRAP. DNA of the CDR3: TGTGCTAGTGGTTCCGAACTAGCGGAGATAGAAGATGAGCAGTTCTTC. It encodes CASGSELAEIEDEQFF.

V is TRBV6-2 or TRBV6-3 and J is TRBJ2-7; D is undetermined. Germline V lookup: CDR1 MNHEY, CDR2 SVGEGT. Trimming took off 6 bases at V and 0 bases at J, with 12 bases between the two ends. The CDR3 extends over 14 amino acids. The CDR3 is CASSPPGASYEQYF. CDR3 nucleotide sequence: TGTGCCAGCAGCCCCCCCGGTGCCTCCTACGAGCAGTACTTC.

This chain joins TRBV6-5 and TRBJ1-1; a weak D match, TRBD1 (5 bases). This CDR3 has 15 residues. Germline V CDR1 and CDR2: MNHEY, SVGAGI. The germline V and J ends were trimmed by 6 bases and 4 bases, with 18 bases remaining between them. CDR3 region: CASRNGGVGGTEAFF. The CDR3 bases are TGTGCCAGCAGAAACGGAGGGGTCGGGGGCACTGAAGCTTTCTTT.

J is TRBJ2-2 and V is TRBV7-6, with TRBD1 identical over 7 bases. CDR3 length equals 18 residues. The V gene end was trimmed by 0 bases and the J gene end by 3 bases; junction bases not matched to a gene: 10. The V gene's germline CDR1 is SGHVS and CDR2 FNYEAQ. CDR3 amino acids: CASSLAGGSSKYTGELFF. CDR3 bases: TGTGCCAGCAGCTTAGCAGGGGGCTCTTCCAAGTACACCGGGGAGCTGTTTTTT.

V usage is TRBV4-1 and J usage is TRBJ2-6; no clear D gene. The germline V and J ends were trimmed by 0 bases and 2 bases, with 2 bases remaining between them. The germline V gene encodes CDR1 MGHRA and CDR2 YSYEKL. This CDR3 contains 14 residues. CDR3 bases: TGCGCCAGCAGCCAAGAGGCTGGGGCCAACGTCCTGACTTTC. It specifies CASSQEAGANVLTF.

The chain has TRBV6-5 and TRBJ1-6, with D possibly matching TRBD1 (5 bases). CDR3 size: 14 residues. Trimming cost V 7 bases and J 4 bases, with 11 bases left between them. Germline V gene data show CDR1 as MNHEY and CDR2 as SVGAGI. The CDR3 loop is CASTLDIYNSPLHF. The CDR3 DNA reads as TGTGCCAGCACCCTGGACATTTATAATTCACCCCTCCACTTT.

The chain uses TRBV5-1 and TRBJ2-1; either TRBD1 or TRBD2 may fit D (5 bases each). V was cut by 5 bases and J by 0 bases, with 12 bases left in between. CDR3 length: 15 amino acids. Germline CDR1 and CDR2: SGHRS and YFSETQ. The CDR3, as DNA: TGCGCCAGCAGGGACACTAGATTCTCCTACAATGAGCAGTTCTTC. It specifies CASRDTRFSYNEQFF.

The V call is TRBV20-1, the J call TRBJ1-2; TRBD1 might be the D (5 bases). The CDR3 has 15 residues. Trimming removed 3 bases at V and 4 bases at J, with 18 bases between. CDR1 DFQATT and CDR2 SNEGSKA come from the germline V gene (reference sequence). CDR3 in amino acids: CSASYRTMNPYGYTF. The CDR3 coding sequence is TGCAGTGCTAGTTATAGGACAATGAACCCCTATGGCTACACCTTC.

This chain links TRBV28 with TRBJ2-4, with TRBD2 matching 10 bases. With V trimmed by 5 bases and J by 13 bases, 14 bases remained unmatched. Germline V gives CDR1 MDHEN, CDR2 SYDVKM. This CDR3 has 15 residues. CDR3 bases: TGTGCCAGCAGTCTCCAACTAGCGGGGAACGTCAAGCAGTACTTC. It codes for CASSLQLAGNVKQYF.

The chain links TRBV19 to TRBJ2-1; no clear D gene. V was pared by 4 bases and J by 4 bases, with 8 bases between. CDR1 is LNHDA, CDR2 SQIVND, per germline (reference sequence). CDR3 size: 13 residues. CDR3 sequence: CASSTGSYNEQFF. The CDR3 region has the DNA TGTGCCAGTAGTACAGGTTCATACAATGAGCAGTTCTTC.

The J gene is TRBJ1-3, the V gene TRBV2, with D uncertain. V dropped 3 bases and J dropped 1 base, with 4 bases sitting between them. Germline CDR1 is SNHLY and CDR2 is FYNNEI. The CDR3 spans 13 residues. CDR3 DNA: TGTGCCAGCAGTGACAGATCTGGAAACACCATATATTTT. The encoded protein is CASSDRSGNTIYF.

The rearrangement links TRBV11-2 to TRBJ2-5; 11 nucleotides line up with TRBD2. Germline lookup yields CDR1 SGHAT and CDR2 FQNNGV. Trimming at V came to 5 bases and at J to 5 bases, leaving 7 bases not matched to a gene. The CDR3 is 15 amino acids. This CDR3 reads CASSPLAGGSETQYF. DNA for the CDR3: TGTGCCAGCAGCCCATTAGCGGGGGGGAGCGAGACCCAGTACTTC.

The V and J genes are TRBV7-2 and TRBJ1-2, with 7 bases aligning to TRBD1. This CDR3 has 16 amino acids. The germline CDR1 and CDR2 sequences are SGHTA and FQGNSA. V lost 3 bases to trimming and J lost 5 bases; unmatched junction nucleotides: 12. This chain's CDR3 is CASSLRPDRVAYGYTF. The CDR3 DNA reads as TGTGCCAGCAGCTTGAGACCTGACAGGGTGGCATATGGCTACACCTTC.

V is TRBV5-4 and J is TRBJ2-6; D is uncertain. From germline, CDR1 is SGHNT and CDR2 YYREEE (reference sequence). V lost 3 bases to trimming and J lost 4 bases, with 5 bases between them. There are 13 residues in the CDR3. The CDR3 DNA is TGTGCCAGCAGCTGGTCAGGGGCCAACGTCCTGACTTTC. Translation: CASSWSGANVLTF. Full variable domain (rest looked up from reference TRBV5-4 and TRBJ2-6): ETGVTQSPTHLIKTRGQQVTLRCSSQSGHNTVSWYQQALGQGPQFIFQYYREEENGRGNFPPRFSGLQFPNYSSELNVNALELDDSALYLCASSWSGANVLTFGAGSRLTVL.

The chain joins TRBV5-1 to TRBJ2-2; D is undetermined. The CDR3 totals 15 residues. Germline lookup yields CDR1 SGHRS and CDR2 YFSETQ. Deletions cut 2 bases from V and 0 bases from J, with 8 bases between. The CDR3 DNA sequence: TGCGCCAGCAGCTTAGGTTTGGCGAACACCGGGGAGCTGTTTTTT. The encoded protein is CASSLGLANTGELFF.

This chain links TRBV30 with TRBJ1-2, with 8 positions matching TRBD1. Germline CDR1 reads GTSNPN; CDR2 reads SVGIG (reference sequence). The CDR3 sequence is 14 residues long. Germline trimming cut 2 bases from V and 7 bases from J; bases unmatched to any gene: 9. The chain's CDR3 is CAWSMLSRGLGYTF. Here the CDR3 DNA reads TGTGCCTGGAGTATGTTGTCCAGGGGGCTTGGCTACACCTTC. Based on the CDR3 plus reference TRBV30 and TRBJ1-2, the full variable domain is SQTIHQWPATLVQPVGSPLSLECTVEGTSNPNLYWYRQAAGRGLQLLFYSVGIGQISSEVPQNLSASRPQDRQFILSSKKLLLSDSGFYLCAWSMLSRGLGYTFGSGTRLTVV.

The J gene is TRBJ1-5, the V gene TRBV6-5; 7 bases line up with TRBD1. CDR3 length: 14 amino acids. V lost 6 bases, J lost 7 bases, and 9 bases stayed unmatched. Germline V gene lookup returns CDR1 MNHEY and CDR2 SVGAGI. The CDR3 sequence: CASRPQGTIQPQHF. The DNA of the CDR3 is TGTGCCAGCAGGCCACAGGGGACGATACAGCCCCAGCATTTT.

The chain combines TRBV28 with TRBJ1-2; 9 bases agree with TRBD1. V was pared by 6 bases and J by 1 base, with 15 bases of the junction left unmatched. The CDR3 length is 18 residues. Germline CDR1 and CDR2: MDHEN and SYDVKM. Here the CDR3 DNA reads TGTGCCAGCAGACCACAAGGGACAGGGACGGTCGATAACTATGGCTACACCTTC. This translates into CASRPQGTGTVDNYGYTF.

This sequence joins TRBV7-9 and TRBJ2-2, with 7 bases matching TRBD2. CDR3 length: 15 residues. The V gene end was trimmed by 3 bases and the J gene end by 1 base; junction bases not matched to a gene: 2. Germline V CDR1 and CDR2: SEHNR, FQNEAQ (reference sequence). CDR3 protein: CASSFRGRNTGELFF. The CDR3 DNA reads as TGTGCCAGCAGCTTTCGCGGGAGGAACACCGGGGAGCTGTTTTTT.